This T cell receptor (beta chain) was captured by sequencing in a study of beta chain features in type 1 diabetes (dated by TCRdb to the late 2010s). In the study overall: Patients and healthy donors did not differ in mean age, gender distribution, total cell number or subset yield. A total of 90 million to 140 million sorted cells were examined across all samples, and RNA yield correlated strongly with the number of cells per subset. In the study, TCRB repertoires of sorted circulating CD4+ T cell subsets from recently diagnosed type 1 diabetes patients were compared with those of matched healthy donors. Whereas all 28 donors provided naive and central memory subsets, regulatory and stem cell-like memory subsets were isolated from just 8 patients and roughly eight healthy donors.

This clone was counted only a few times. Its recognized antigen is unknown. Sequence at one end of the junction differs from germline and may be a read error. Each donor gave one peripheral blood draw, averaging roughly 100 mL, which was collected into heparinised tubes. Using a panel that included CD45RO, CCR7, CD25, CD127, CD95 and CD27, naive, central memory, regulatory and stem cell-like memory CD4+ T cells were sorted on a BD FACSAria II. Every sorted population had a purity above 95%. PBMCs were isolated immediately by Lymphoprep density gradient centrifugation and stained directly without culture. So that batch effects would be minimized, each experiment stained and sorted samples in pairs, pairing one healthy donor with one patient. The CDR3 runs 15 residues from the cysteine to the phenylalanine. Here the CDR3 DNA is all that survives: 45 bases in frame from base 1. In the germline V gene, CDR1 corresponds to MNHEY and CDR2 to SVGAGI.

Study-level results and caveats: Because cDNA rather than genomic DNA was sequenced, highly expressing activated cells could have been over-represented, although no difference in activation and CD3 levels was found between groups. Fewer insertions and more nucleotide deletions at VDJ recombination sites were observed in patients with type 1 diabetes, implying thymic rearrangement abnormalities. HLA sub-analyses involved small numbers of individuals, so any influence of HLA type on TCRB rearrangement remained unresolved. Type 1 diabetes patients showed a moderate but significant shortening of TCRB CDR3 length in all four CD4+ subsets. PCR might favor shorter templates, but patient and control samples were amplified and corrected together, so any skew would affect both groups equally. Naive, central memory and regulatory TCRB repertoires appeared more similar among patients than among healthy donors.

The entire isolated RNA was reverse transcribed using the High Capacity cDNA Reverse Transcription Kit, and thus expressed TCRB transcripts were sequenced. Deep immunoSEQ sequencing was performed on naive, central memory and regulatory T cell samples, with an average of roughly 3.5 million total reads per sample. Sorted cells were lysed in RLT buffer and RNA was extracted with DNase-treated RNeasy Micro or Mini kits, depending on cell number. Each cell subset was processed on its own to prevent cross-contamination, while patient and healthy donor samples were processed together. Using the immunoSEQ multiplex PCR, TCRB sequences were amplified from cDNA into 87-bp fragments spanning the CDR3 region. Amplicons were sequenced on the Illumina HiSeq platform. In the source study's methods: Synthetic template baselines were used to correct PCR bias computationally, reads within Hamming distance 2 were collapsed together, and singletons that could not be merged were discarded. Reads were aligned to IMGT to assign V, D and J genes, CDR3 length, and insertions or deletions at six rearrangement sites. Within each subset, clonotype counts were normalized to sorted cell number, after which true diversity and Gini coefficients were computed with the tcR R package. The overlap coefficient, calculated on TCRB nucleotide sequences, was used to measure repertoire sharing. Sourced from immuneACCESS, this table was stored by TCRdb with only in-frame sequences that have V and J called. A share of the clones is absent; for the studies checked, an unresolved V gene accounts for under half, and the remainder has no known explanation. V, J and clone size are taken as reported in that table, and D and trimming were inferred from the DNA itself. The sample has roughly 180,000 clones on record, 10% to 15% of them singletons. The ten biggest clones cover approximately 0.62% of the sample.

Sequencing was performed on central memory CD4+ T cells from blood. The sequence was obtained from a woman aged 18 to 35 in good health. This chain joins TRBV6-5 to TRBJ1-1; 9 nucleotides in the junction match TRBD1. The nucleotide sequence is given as TGTGCCAGCAGTTATATAGAACAGGGGGCGCCTGAGGCTTTCTTT. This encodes CASSYIEQGAPEAFF.